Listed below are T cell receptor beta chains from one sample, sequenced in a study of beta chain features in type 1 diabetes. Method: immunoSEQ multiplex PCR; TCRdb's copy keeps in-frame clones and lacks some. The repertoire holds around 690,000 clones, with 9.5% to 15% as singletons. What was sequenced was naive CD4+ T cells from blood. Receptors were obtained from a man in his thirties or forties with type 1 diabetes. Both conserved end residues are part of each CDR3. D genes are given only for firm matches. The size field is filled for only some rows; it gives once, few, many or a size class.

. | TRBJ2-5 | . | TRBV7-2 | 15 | CASSLAPGGLETQYF | TGTGCCAGCAGCTTAGCACCCGGGGGCTTGGAGACCCAGTACTTC
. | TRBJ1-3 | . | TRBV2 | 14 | CASSPSSSGNTIYF | TGTGCCAGCAGTCCTAGTAGCTCTGGAAACACCATATATTTT
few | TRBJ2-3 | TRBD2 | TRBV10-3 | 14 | CAIKAGFSTDTQYF | TGTGCCATCAAAGCGGGGTTTAGCACAGATACGCAGTATTTT
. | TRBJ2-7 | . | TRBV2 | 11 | CASSSPYEQYF | TGTGCCAGCAGTTCTCCCTACGAGCAGTACTTC
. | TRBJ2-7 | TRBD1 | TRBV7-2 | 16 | CASSLAPGQGPYEQYF | TGTGCCAGCAGCTTAGCGCCGGGACAGGGGCCCTACGAGCAGTACTTC
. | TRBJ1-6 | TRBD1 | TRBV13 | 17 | CASSLGLQGEANSPLHF | TGTGCCAGCAGCTTAGGACTACAGGGGGAGGCGAATTCACCCCTCCACTTT
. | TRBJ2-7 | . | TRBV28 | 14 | CASSLRQGLYEQYF | TGTGCCAGCAGTCTTCGACAGGGACTCTACGAGCAGTACTTC
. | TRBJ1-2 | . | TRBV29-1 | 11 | CSVTGRHGYTF | TGCAGCGTTACGGGGCGACATGGCTACACCTTC
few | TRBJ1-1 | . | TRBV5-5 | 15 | CASSSRRQTNTEAFF | TGTGCCAGCAGCTCCAGGAGGCAGACGAACACTGAAGCTTTCTTT
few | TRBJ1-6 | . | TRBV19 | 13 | CASSIGNGSPLHF | TGTGCCAGTAGTATAGGGAACGGTTCACCCCTCCACTTT